One sample yielded the 28 T cell receptor beta chains listed below, sequenced in a study of monozygotic twins with inflammatory bowel disease. TCRdb reprocessed the 5' RACE reads, with one entry per CDR3 protein and no DNA. This sample's table reports 300,000 to 400,000 distinct CDR3 sequences. What was sequenced was blood. The receptors come from a human donor with ulcerative colitis or Crohn's disease, or a healthy co-twin of an affected twin (not recorded which).

This chain uses TRBV11-2 with TRBJ2-3; checking the TCRdb D call of TRBD1 is not possible without DNA. CDR1 is SGHAT, CDR2 FQNNGV, per germline. CDR3 length: 16 amino acids. CDR3 sequence: CASSPGQPAMADTQYF.

This chain joins TRBV4-3 and TRBJ2-1; TCRdb names TRBD1, which stays unverified in the absence of DNA. CDR1 and CDR2 (germline): LGHNA, YSLEER. The CDR3 sequence is 17 residues long. This CDR3 reads CASSQDVIAPTYNEQFF.

CDR3 sequence reads: CASSKTTSGGAGADTQYF. The chain couples TRBV10-3 to TRBJ2-3; TCRdb lists TRBD2, though no DNA is available to test this call. The CDR3 sequence is 18 residues long. Germline loops: CDR1 ENHRY, CDR2 SYGVKD.

This chain connects TRBV5-1 to TRBJ1-5; absent DNA, TCRdb's TRBD1 call cannot be checked. The CDR3 has 16 residues. Germline loops: CDR1 SGHRS, CDR2 YFSETQ. CDR3 protein: CASSITGSVSNQPQHF.

This chain links TRBV4-3 with TRBJ2-5. The CDR3 has 16 amino acids. Germline loops: CDR1 LGHNA, CDR2 YSLEER. CDR3: CASSQDLATSGETQYF.

The CDR3 region is CASSRYRDVGYNEQFF. The rearrangement links TRBV19 to TRBJ2-1; TCRdb outputs TRBD1, but without DNA this stays unchecked. This CDR3 contains 16 residues. Germline V gene sequence: CDR1 LNHDA, CDR2 SQIVND (reference sequence).

V is TRBV24-1 and J is TRBJ2-5; without DNA, the TCRdb call of TRBD1 cannot be checked. Germline CDR1 is KGHDR and CDR2 is SFDVKD. This CDR3 is built from 14 residues. CDR3 region: CATSEGQGPETQYF.

V gene TRBV4-2 combines with J gene TRBJ2-5; TCRdb names TRBD2, which stays unverified in the absence of DNA. CDR3 size: 17 residues. Looked up from germline, CDR1 is LGHNA and CDR2 is YNFKEQ. The CDR3 sequence is CASSPRGTSGGEETQYF.

The chain has TRBV12-3 or TRBV12-4 and TRBJ1-3; the D gene TCRdb calls, TRBD1, cannot be checked with no DNA. The CDR3 spans 17 residues. This chain's CDR3 is CASSSRGRDDSGNTIYF.

V usage is TRBV7-2 and J usage is TRBJ2-5; no DNA is available, so the TRBD1 call from TCRdb remains unchecked. The CDR3 totals 13 residues. Germline assignment: CDR1 SGHTA and CDR2 FQGNSA. The CDR3 loop reads CASNPDRRETQYF.

V is TRBV7-9 and J is TRBJ2-2. Germline lookup yields CDR1 SEHNR and CDR2 FQNEAQ (reference sequence). The CDR3 is 12 residues long. The CDR3 is CASSLISGELFF.

V gene TRBV21-1 combines with J gene TRBJ2-1; lacking DNA, the TRBD1 call made by TCRdb goes unchecked. TRBV21-1 is recorded as a pseudogene. The CDR3 sequence is 12 residues long. CDR3 sequence reads: CASIYRGDGQFF.

V and J are TRBV4-2 and TRBJ1-2. From germline, CDR1 is LGHNA and CDR2 YNFKEQ. CDR3 length: 14 residues. CDR3 loop: CASSHQAANYGYTF.

The J gene is TRBJ2-7, the V gene TRBV20-1. The germline V gene has CDR1 DFQATT and CDR2 SNEGSKA (reference sequence). The length of the CDR3 is 14 residues. The CDR3 reads CSARVLDSGYEQYF.

V is TRBV5-1 and J is TRBJ2-1; the D call from TCRdb, TRBD2, cannot be confirmed without DNA. This CDR3 has 15 residues. Germline V lookup: CDR1 SGHRS, CDR2 YFSETQ. CDR3 region: CASSSLAGGHNEQFF.

The V and J genes are TRBV12-3 or TRBV12-4 and TRBJ2-3; absent DNA, TCRdb's TRBD1 call cannot be checked. The CDR3 consists of 16 residues. The CDR3 protein is CASSRRGVPSTDTQYF.

The chain employs TRBV18 and TRBJ2-5. CDR3 size: 15 residues. CDR1 and CDR2 from the germline V gene are KGHSH and LQKENI. The CDR3: CASSPLQRGRETQYF.

J is TRBJ2-2 and V is TRBV5-4; TCRdb names TRBD2, which stays unverified in the absence of DNA. The germline CDR1 and CDR2 sequences are SGHNT and YYREEE (reference sequence). The CDR3 runs 17 residues. The CDR3 loop reads CASSPRTSGGFTGELFF.

This sequence joins TRBV24-1 and TRBJ2-2; TCRdb lists TRBD1, though no DNA is available to test this call. Looked up from germline, CDR1 is KGHDR and CDR2 is SFDVKD. The CDR3 is 20 residues long. The CDR3 loop reads CATSDPGTGFKLGRPGELFF.

This chain connects TRBV6-6 to TRBJ2-7. Germline V gene lookup returns CDR1 MNHNY and CDR2 SVGAGI (reference sequence). CDR3 length equals 14 residues. The CDR3 loop reads CASRQRADDREQYF.

The chain joins TRBV20-1 to TRBJ2-4; TCRdb's D gene call, TRBD2, goes unchecked for lack of DNA. The germline gives CDR1 DFQATT, CDR2 SNEGSKA (reference sequence). CDR3 size: 14 residues. The CDR3 reads CSAEDGRGKNIQYF.

V usage is TRBV7-2 and J usage is TRBJ1-4; the TRBD1 assignment by TCRdb is unverifiable without DNA. Germline V lookup: CDR1 SGHTA, CDR2 FQGNSA. The CDR3 extends over 14 amino acids. The CDR3 here is CASSRDRGGEKLFF.

The V and J genes are TRBV7-6 and TRBJ1-1; TCRdb's D call of TRBD1 is untestable without DNA. CDR1 is SGHVS and CDR2 is FNYEAQ in the germline V gene. The CDR3 runs 14 residues. The CDR3 loop reads CASSWTDRGTEAFF.

The rearrangement joins TRBV5-5 to TRBJ2-7. This CDR3 contains 15 residues. The germline CDR1 and CDR2 sequences are SGHKS and YYEKEE (reference sequence). CDR3 sequence: CASSLGRKSTYEQYF. The complete variable domain, with remaining parts taken from reference TRBV5-5 and TRBJ2-7, reads DAGVTQSPTHLIKTRGQQVTLRCSPISGHKSVSWYQQVLGQGPQFIFQYYEKEERGRGNFPDRFSARQFPNYSSELNVNALLLGDSALYLCASSLGRKSTYEQYFGPGTRLTVT.

V gene TRBV19 combines with J gene TRBJ2-7; there is no DNA to check the TCRdb D call of TRBD1. Per germline, CDR1 LNHDA and CDR2 SQIVND (reference sequence). The CDR3 spans 14 residues. CDR3 sequence reads: CASSWTGGINEQYF.

This chain joins TRBV5-1 and TRBJ2-5. The CDR3 totals 15 residues. Germline V gene lookup returns CDR1 SGHRS and CDR2 YFSETQ. CDR3 residues: CASSLVLAIQETQYF.

The V and J genes are TRBV6-2 or TRBV6-3 and TRBJ2-7; without DNA, the TCRdb call of TRBD1 cannot be checked. The CDR3 runs to 14 residues. The germline gives CDR1 MNHEY, CDR2 SVGEGT. The CDR3 loop reads CASRTTGVRNEQYF.

The V call is TRBV6-5, the J call TRBJ1-2; there is no DNA to check the TCRdb D call of TRBD1. The V gene's germline CDR1 is MNHEY and CDR2 SVGAGI. The CDR3 has 15 residues. CDR3 protein: CASSFDRANNYGYTF.